This entry is about one T cell receptor (beta chain). The clone's antigen remains unknown. No per-base quality is available; no much larger clone lies one base away. The entry originates in a study of T cell repertoires in cytomegalovirus infection (dated by TCRdb to between 2018 and 2020). At the level of the whole study: The HLA type of each donor mattered for the analysis, because public TCR beta signatures pointed to carriage of CMV infection along with the matching HLA type. Paper-wide results and their limitations: In the ex vivo response, HLA-C-restricted CMV-specific TCR beta clonotypes were dominant, and in two of eight donors the single most frequent clonotype came from this HLA-C-restricted group. In both this cohort and an independent cohort of some 350 donors, the cumulative frequency of public TCR beta family members distinguished carriers of CMV infection plus the relevant HLA type.

The sequencing machine was an Illumina HiSeq 1500. TCRdb cleaned the public reads at Q25 with fastp, built clones with MiXCR and kept in-frame beta chains. Here each entry gathers all rows of one CDR3 protein and keeps the most common genes and DNA. For this sample the table gives around 490,000 distinct CDR3 sequences, of which about 25% were detected only once. The top ten clonotypes cover roughly 13% of the sample. The receptor was isolated from a human donor in good health (CMV status not recorded). Some clones in this sample may be carry-over from other donors' samples. Input material: PBMCs.

The DNA reads TGTGCCAGCAGCCTTGACAGGAGGATAGCCGGGGAGCTGTTTTTT. The translation is CASSLDRRIAGELFF. In this chain, TRBV5-6 is recombined with TRBJ2-2; TRBD1 could be the D gene, as 6 bases match. Reading the germline V gene gives CDR1 SGHDT and CDR2 YYEEEE. V was cut back by 4 bases and J by 6 bases, leaving a gap of 16 bases between them. The CDR3 runs 15 amino acids, cysteine and phenylalanine included. CDR3 DNA only is kept here, 45 bases in frame from base 1.